Listed below are T cell receptor beta chains from one sample, sequenced in a study of a mutant IDH1 vaccine in newly diagnosed glioma. Generated by immunoSEQ multiplex PCR, the TCRdb table keeps only in-frame clones and is missing some. The sample carries tens of thousands of clones, 83% recorded once. Specimen: PBMCs, collected from a glioma patient treated with radiotherapy, temozolomide or both. The receptor source for this set is a woman in her fifties or sixties with glioma. The CDR3 runs from the conserved cysteine through the conserved F or W. A D gene is named only where the DNA matches it firmly. Rows may omit the clone size; those that give it use once, few, many or a size class.

cdr3_nt	cdr3_aa	j_call	d_call	v_call	clone_size
TGTGCCAGCTCTCGGGCTTACAATGAGCAGTTCTTC	CASSRAYNEQFF	TRBJ2-1	NA	TRBV6-1	NA
TGTGCCAGCAGCAATTCCGGGACAGGTCCTTCACCCCTCCACTTT	CASSNSGTGPSPLHF	TRBJ1-6	TRBD1	TRBV11-2	NA
TGTGCCAGTAGTGCCCCGGACAGGGGCTCTGGAAACACCATATATTTT	CASSAPDRGSGNTIYF	TRBJ1-3	TRBD1	TRBV19	once
TGTGCCAGCAGCTTAGATTGGTCGCAGGGGTTTGAAGCTTTCTTT	CASSLDWSQGFEAFF	TRBJ1-1	NA	TRBV11-3	NA
TGTGCCAGCAGTCCACAGGGGCCCACGGGGGAACAGCCCCAGCATTTT	CASSPQGPTGEQPQHF	TRBJ1-5	TRBD1	TRBV7-9	few
TGTGCCACCCTGGACAGGGTAGGTTCAGCTTTCTTT	CATLDRVGSAFF	TRBJ1-1	TRBD1	TRBV19	NA
TGCGCCAGCAGCCAAGACAACCAAGAGACCCAGTACTTC	CASSQDNQETQYF	TRBJ2-5	NA	TRBV4-1	NA
TGTGCCAGCAGTTACTCGAAACAGGGGATATATGGCTACACCTTC	CASSYSKQGIYGYTF	TRBJ1-2	TRBD1	TRBV6-6	NA
TGCGCCAGCAGCCAGGGGATAACGGACAGAACTGAAGCTTTCTTT	CASSQGITDRTEAFF	TRBJ1-1	NA	TRBV4-1	NA
TGTGCCAGCAGTTACTCCCCCGGGAGTGGGGACTATGGCTACACCTTC	CASSYSPGSGDYGYTF	TRBJ1-2	NA	TRBV6-6	NA
TGTGCCAGCAGCTTAATGGCGATGAACACTGAAGCTTTCTTT	CASSLMAMNTEAFF	TRBJ1-1	NA	TRBV7-8	NA